These T cell receptor beta chains were read from a single sample in a study of CD8 T cells in Susac syndrome. Via MiXCR, TCRdb re-called the immunoSEQ multiplex PCR reads, giving one row per CDR3 protein. The sample includes tens of thousands of distinct CDR3 sequences, 91% of them seen just once. Sequencing was done on a sample of CD8+ T cells from PBMCs. The receptors derive from a human donor with multiple sclerosis. The CDR3 runs from the conserved cysteine through the conserved F or W. The order of the fields is J gene, CDR3 length, clone size, D gene, V gene, CDR3 DNA, CDR3 protein. A D gene is named only where the DNA matches it firmly. Clone size, where shown, is once, few, many, or a class for clones that have expanded.

TRBJ2-7 14 . TRBD2 TRBV5-4 TGTGCCAGCAGCCCGACTAGCGGGGGCTACGAGCAGTACTTC CASSPTSGGYEQYF
TRBJ2-1 17 . TRBD2 TRBV5-8 TGTGCCCGCAGCTTAGGGGCAGGGACTAGCGGCTACAATGAGCAGTTCTTC CARSLGAGTSGYNEQFF
TRBJ1-2 16 once . TRBV10-2 TGCGCCAGCAGTGAGTCATCCTTCGGGACTGTCTATGGCTACACCTTC CASSESSFGTVYGYTF
TRBJ2-3 13 . . TRBV7-8 TGTGCCAGCGGCGGGGACACAACAGATACGCAGTATTTT CASGGDTTDTQYF
TRBJ2-1 13 . . TRBV25-1 TGTGCCAGCAAGGAGGGTTCCTACAATGAGCAGTTCTTC CASKEGSYNEQFF
TRBJ2-3 15 . TRBD1 TRBV13 TGTGCCAGCAGCTTTAAGACAGGGGGAATAGATACGCAGTATTTT CASSFKTGGIDTQYF
TRBJ1-3 16 . . TRBV5-6 TGTGCCAGCAGTACCGGGACCGCCAGGGCAGGAAACACCATATATTTT CASSTGTARAGNTIYF
TRBJ2-4 15 once TRBD2 TRBV6-2/TRBV6-3 TGTGCCAGCAGTAATAGCGGGATGTCCAAAAACATTCAGTACTTC CASSNSGMSKNIQYF
TRBJ2-7 14 . . TRBV12-3/TRBV12-4 TGTGCCAGCAGTTTAGGGCGATTCTCCTACGAGCAGTACTTC CASSLGRFSYEQYF
TRBJ2-2 19 . . TRBV7-2 TGTGCCAGCAGCTTAAAGTTCATACATCCATCCACGAACACCGGGGAGCTGTTTTTT CASSLKFIHPSTNTGELFF
TRBJ2-3 18 . TRBD2 TRBV7-3 TGTGCCAGCAGCCCAGTTTCTAGCGGGGGGGCAAACACAGATACGCAGTATTTT CASSPVSSGGANTDTQYF
TRBJ1-1 17 . . TRBV3-1 TGTGCCAGCAGCCAAGATCAACTCCGGGCACTGAACACTGAAGCTTTCTTT CASSQDQLRALNTEAFF
TRBJ1-1 15 . TRBD1 TRBV12-5 TGTGCTAGTGGTTTGGTTCAGGGGGCTGACACTGAAGCTTTCTTT CASGLVQGADTEAFF
TRBJ2-7 16 . TRBD2 TRBV2 TGTGCCAGCAGTGAAGCGTCGCTAGCGGGAGACTACGAGCAGTACTTC CASSEASLAGDYEQYF
TRBJ2-4 16 . TRBD2 TRBV9 TGTGCCAGCAGCGTAGCGACTAGCGGGGCCAAAAACATTCAGTACTTC CASSVATSGAKNIQYF
TRBJ2-7 15 . TRBD1 TRBV5-1 TGCGCCAGCAGCTTGGCCATGGGACAGTCCTACGAGCAGTACTTC CASSLAMGQSYEQYF
TRBJ2-1 16 once TRBD2 TRBV2 TGTGCCAGCACCGGGACTAGCGGGAGTTCTTACAATGAGCAGTTCTTC CASTGTSGSSYNEQFF
TRBJ2-1 15 . . TRBV15 TGTGCCACCAGCCCCGGGACCTCGATCGGGGATGAGCAGTTCTTC CATSPGTSIGDEQFF
TRBJ2-2 15 . . TRBV7-8 TGTGCCAGCAGGGTGACTAGAACCTCCACCGGGGAGCTGTTTTTT CASRVTRTSTGELFF
TRBJ1-1 14 . . TRBV7-8 TGTGCCAGCAGCTTAGGGGGGTCGGTGACTGAAGCTTTCTTT CASSLGGSVTEAFF
TRBJ2-1 13 . TRBD2 TRBV27 TGTGCCATCTCGACTAGCCCCTACAATGAGCAGTTCTTC CAISTSPYNEQFF
TRBJ2-5 16 once TRBD1 TRBV11-2 TGTGCCAGCAGCACGACAGGGGGTTTAAACCAAGAGACCCAGTACTTC CASSTTGGLNQETQYF
TRBJ1-1 15 . TRBD1 TRBV5-1 TGCGCCAGCAGCTTGTATGTGACAGGGCGTAGTGAAGCTTTCTTT CASSLYVTGRSEAFF
TRBJ1-1 17 . TRBD1 TRBV9 TGTGCCAGCAGCGCGGGGACAGCCCCGACGAGGGGAACTGAAGCTTTCTTT CASSAGTAPTRGTEAFF
TRBJ1-1 15 . . TRBV12-3/TRBV12-4 TGTGCCAGCAGTTTAGCCCCGGGCGGCGACACTGAAGCTTTCTTT CASSLAPGGDTEAFF
TRBJ1-5 16 . . TRBV2 TGTGCCAGCAGCCTCTCGGGGCTTAATAGCAATCAGCCCCAGCATTTT CASSLSGLNSNQPQHF
TRBJ1-1 17 . . TRBV11-2 TGTGCCAGCAGCTTAGGTTGGCAGCTCTCTGAGGAAACTGAAGCTTTCTTT CASSLGWQLSEETEAFF
TRBJ2-3 16 . TRBD1 TRBV20-1 TGCAGTGCTACGCCTCTCGGGACAGGGGGCCCAGATACGCAGTATTTT CSATPLGTGGPDTQYF
TRBJ2-1 17 . TRBD2 TRBV28 TGTGCCAGCAGTTTTAATCTGCGGGAGGGCCTTGACGATGAGCAGTTCTTC CASSFNLREGLDDEQFF
TRBJ2-3 16 . . TRBV25-1 TGTGCCAGCAGTCTAAGCGAGCACTGGAGCACAGATACGCAGTATTTT CASSLSEHWSTDTQYF
TRBJ2-7 15 . . TRBV28 TGTGCCAGCAGTTTAGCCGGGGACCCAAACTACGAGCAGTACTTC CASSLAGDPNYEQYF
TRBJ2-1 14 few . TRBV13 TGTGCCAGCCTCCGAGGACAGAGATACAATGAGCAGTTCTTC CASLRGQRYNEQFF
TRBJ2-5 15 . . TRBV10-1 TGCGCCACCCTAAGCCTTCTAGATGGCCAAGAGACCCAGTACTTC CATLSLLDGQETQYF
TRBJ1-5 13 . . TRBV6-2/TRBV6-3 TGTGCCATCCAAACACAGGGAGATCAGCCCCAGCATTTT CAIQTQGDQPQHF
TRBJ1-2 18 . TRBD1 TRBV15 TGTGCCACCAGCGCTACTATCCTTGAGACAGGGGACAACTATGGCTACACCTTC CATSATILETGDNYGYTF
TRBJ2-3 13 once . TRBV7-9 TGTGCCAGCAGCCGCACTCCTACAGATACGCAGTATTTT CASSRTPTDTQYF
TRBJ2-3 17 . TRBD2 TRBV29-1 TGCAGCGTTGAAGATCTCCGGACTAGCGGAAGCACAGATACGCAGTATTTT CSVEDLRTSGSTDTQYF
TRBJ1-2 12 . . TRBV20-1 TGCAGTGCACGGGTTCAGGACTATGGCTACACCTTC CSARVQDYGYTF
TRBJ2-7 17 once . TRBV28 TGTGCCAGCAGCTTAATCCGGGACACGAAGAGCTCCTACGAGCAGTACTTC CASSLIRDTKSSYEQYF
TRBJ2-7 17 . . TRBV6-5 TGTGCCAGCAGTTACGGGCGGAGGGACATTACCTCCTACGAGCAGTACTTC CASSYGRRDITSYEQYF
TRBJ1-5 14 . . TRBV27 TGTGCCAGCAGTTTATCAGATAGCAATCAGCCCCAGCATTTT CASSLSDSNQPQHF
TRBJ2-1 11 . . TRBV7-6 TGTGCCAGCAGCTTTAGGGGTGAGCAGTTCTTC CASSFRGEQFF
TRBJ1-2 14 . . TRBV28 TGTGCCAGCAGTTTATTTTGGGGTGGAAATGGCTACACCTTC CASSLFWGGNGYTF
TRBJ1-6 14 . . TRBV7-9 TGTGCCAGCAGCTCCCCGGACCTTAATTCACCCCTCCACTTT CASSSPDLNSPLHF
TRBJ2-1 12 . . TRBV6-5 TGTGCCAGCGGCCGGACTGAGAATGAGCAGTTCTTC CASGRTENEQFF
TRBJ2-1 14 . . TRBV9 TGTGCCAGCAGCTTACGGGAATCCCGGAATGAGCAGTTCTTC CASSLRESRNEQFF
TRBJ2-1 12 once . TRBV29-1 TGCAGCGTTGAATGGGGTTACAATGAGCAGTTCTTC CSVEWGYNEQFF
TRBJ1-1 13 . TRBD1 TRBV5-1 TGCGCCAGCAGCCAGGACAGGGGGTCTGAAGCTTTCTTT CASSQDRGSEAFF
TRBJ2-5 14 . TRBD2 TRBV12-3/TRBV12-4 TGTGCCAGCAGTGTGGGACTAGCTGAAGAGACCCAGTACTTC CASSVGLAEETQYF
TRBJ1-1 18 . TRBD1 TRBV2 TGTGCCAATCCAAAGCCCGGGACAGGGGGTTACGTGAACACTGAAGCTTTCTTT CANPKPGTGGYVNTEAFF
TRBJ2-1 13 . . TRBV12-3/TRBV12-4 TGTGCCAGCAGAGACAGTTCCTACAATGAGCAGTTCTTC CASRDSSYNEQFF
TRBJ2-7 16 . TRBD2 TRBV24-1 TGTGCCACCAGTGATGTCAGCGGGAGTTGGCGCTACGAGCAGTACTTC CATSDVSGSWRYEQYF
TRBJ2-7 15 . TRBD2 TRBV6-6 TGTGCCAGCAGTTACGGCACTAGCGGACGTTACGAGCAGTACTTC CASSYGTSGRYEQYF
TRBJ2-5 16 . . TRBV5-1 TGCGCCAGCAGCCCACAGAGGGGGGGTCGCGGAGAGACCCAGTACTTC CASSPQRGGRGETQYF
TRBJ2-6 19 . . TRBV6-5 TGTGCCAGCAGTTACTTCACAACAATACGGGGCTCTGGGGCCAACGTCCTGACTTTC CASSYFTTIRGSGANVLTF
TRBJ2-1 13 . . TRBV5-5 TGTGCCAGCAGCCCCTGGGTCAAGAATGAGCAGTTCTTC CASSPWVKNEQFF
TRBJ2-1 14 . . TRBV7-6 TGTGCCAGCAGCCCCCACGGGAGAGGGGATGAGCAGTTCTTC CASSPHGRGDEQFF
TRBJ2-7 19 . . TRBV15 TGTGCCACCAGCAGGACGATTAGGACAATTACGGGGGGCGGCTACGAGCAGTACTTC CATSRTIRTITGGGYEQYF
TRBJ2-7 11 . TRBD1 TRBV6-1 TGTGCCAGCAGAGACAGGGGCGAGCAGTACTTC CASRDRGEQYF